This T cell receptor beta chain is from a study of T cell responses to AZD1222 COVID-19 vaccine. Study-wide results and caveats: Regions left unmutated in variants are reportedly the target of nearly half of spike-specific TCRs. Two AZD1222 administrations were followed by greater Spike-specific TCR breadth and depth. Baseline seropositivity characterized only a handful of AZD1222 recipients.

The CDR3 consists of 14 residues. The V gene lost 5 bases and the J gene lost 5 bases, with 13 bases spanning the gap. CDR1 is SGHTA and CDR2 is FQGTGA in the germline V gene. Details on this clone: What it recognizes is unknown.

The data were produced by immunoSEQ multiplex PCR, yet TCRdb's version contains in-frame clones alone and is incomplete. Of over 65,000 clones in the sample, about 92% were seen once. This clonotype was sampled from an adult in good health. This chain connects TRBV7-3 to TRBJ2-1; D tentatively fits TRBD1 or TRBD2 (7 bases each). This specimen was peripheral blood, taken on day 0 of MenACWY control vaccination. CDR3 residues: CASSQGGRNNEQFF. DNA for the CDR3: TGTGCCAGCAGCCAGGGGGGGAGAAACAATGAGCAGTTCTTC.